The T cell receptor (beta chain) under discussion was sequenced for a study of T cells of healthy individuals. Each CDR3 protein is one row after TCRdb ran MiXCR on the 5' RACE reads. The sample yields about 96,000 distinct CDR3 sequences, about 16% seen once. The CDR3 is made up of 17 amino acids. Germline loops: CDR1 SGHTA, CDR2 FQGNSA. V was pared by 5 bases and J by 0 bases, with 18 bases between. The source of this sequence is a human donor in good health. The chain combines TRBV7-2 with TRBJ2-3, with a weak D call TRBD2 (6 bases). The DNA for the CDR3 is TGTGCCAGCAGCCGAGAGGTGGGCGGGACTAGCACAGATACGCAGTATTTT. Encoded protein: CASSREVGGTSTDTQYF.